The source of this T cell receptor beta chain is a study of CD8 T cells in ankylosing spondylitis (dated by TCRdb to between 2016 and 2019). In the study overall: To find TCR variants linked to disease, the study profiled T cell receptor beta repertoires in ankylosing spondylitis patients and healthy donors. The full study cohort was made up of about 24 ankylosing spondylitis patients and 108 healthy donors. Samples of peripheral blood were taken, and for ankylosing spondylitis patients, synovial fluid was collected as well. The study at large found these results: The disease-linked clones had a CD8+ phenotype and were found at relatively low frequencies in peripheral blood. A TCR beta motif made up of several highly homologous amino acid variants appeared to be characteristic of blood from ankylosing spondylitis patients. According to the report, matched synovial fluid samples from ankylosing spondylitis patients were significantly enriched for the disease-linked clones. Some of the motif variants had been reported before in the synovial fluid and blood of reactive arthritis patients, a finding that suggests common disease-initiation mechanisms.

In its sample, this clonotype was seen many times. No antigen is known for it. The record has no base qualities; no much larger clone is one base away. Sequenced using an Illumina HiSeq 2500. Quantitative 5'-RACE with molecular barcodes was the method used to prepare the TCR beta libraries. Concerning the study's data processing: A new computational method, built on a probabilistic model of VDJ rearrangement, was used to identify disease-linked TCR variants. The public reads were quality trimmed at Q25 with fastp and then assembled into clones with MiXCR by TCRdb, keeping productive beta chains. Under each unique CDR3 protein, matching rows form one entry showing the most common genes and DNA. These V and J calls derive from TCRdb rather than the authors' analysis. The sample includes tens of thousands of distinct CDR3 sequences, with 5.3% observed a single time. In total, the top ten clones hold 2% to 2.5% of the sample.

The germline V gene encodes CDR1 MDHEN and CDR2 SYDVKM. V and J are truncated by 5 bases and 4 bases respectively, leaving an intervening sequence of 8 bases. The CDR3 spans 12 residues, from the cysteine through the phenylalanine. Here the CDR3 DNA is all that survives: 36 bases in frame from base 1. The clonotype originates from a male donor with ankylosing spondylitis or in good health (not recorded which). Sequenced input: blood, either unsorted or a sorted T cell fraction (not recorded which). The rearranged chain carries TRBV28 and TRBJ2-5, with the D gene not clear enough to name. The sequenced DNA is TGTGCCAGCAGTCCGTCACTAGAGACCCAGTACTTC. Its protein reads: CASSPSLETQYF.